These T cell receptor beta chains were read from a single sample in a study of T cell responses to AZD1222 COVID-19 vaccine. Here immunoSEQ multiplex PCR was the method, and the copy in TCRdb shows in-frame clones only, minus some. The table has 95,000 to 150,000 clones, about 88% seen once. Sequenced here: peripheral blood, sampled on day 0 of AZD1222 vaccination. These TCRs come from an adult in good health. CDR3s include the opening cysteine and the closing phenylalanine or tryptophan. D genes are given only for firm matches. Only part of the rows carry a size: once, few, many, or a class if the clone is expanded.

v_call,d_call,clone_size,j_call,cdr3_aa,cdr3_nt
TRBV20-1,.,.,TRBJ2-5,CSASWFSGALETQYF,TGCAGTGCTAGTTGGTTTAGCGGAGCCTTAGAGACCCAGTACTTC
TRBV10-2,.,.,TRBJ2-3,CASSANGGTQYF,TGCGCCAGCAGCGCGAACGGGGGTACGCAGTATTTT
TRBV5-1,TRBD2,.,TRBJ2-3,CASSRGTSGRVADTQYF,TGCGCCAGCAGCCGAGGGACTAGCGGTCGGGTGGCGGATACGCAGTATTTT
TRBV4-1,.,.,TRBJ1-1,CASRLLAGANEAFF,TGCGCCAGCAGGTTATTAGCAGGGGCGAATGAAGCTTTCTTT
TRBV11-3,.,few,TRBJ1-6,CASSYTGSSPLHF,TGTGCCAGCAGCTATACAGGGAGTTCACCCCTCCACTTT
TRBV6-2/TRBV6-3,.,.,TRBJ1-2,CASSPLSKTPDYGYTF,TGTGCCAGCAGTCCCCTTTCGAAGACTCCCGACTATGGCTACACCTTC
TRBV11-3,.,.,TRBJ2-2,CASSLAGARAGELFF,TGTGCCAGCAGCTTAGCGGGAGCTCGCGCCGGGGAGCTGTTTTTT
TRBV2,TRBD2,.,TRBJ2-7,CASRFGLAVEQYF,TGTGCCAGCAGATTTGGACTAGCGGTCGAGCAGTACTTC
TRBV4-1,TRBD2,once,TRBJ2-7,CASSQIAGGYEQYF,TGCGCCAGCAGCCAAATAGCGGGAGGGTACGAGCAGTACTTC
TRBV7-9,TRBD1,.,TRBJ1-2,CASSLGKGQGHGYTF,TGTGCCAGCAGCTTAGGCAAGGGACAGGGTCATGGCTACACCTTC
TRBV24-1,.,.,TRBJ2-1,CATSDFGPGEQFF,TGTGCCACCAGTGATTTTGGACCGGGCGAGCAGTTCTTC
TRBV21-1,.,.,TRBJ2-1,CASAGAGGPREQFF,TGTGCCAGCGCGGGGGCGGGAGGGCCCCGAGAGCAGTTCTTC
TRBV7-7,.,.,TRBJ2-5,CASSLDKGPGETQYF,TGTGCTAGCAGCTTAGATAAGGGCCCGGGGGAGACCCAGTACTTC
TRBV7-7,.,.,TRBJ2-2,CARITGPRELFF,TGTGCTAGAATAACGGGCCCCCGGGAGCTGTTTTTT
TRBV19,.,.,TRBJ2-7,CASSIATGWEYEQYF,TGTGCCAGTAGTATAGCCACAGGGTGGGAGTACGAGCAGTACTTC
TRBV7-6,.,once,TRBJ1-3,CASSPRGSGNTIYF,TGTGCCAGCAGCCCCCGGGGGTCAGGAAACACCATATATTTT
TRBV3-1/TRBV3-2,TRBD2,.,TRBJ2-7,CASSQDSSGRLYEQYF,TGTGCCAGCAGCCAAGATTCCAGCGGGAGATTGTACGAGCAGTACTTC
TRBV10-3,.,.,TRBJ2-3,CAISARRDHTDTQYF,TGTGCCATCAGTGCTAGAAGGGACCACACAGATACGCAGTATTTT
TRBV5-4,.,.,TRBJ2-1,CASSLGYRPPFLSYNEQFF,TGTGCCAGCAGCTTGGGCTACAGGCCCCCCTTTTTGTCCTACAATGAGCAGTTCTTC
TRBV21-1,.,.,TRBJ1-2,CASRRGGGPFGYTF,TGTGCCAGCAGAAGGGGGGGAGGTCCCTTTGGCTACACCTTC
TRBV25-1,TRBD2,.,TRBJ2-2,CASSPPGTSGRGTGELFF,TGTGCCAGCAGTCCACCCGGGACTAGCGGGAGGGGTACCGGGGAGCTGTTTTTT
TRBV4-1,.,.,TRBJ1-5,CASSDPGEQPQHF,TGCGCCAGCAGCGACCCGGGGGAACAGCCCCAGCATTTT
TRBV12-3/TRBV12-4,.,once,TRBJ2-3,CASSLKVDTQYF,TGTGCCAGCAGTTTAAAAGTGGATACGCAGTATTTT
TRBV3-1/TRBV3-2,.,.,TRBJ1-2,CASSQVSGVSGYTF,TGTGCCAGCAGCCAAGTCTCGGGGGTATCTGGCTACACCTTC
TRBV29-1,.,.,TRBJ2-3,CSVARGSLAQYF,TGCAGCGTTGCCAGGGGATCCCTCGCGCAGTATTTT
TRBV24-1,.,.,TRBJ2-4,CAPRGGDISGAKNIQYF,TGTGCCCCCCGAGGGGGGGACATCTCGGGTGCCAAAAACATTCAGTACTTC
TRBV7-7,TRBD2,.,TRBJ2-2,CASSPGTTKTGELFF,TGTGCTAGCAGCCCCGGGACTACGAAAACCGGGGAGCTGTTTTTT
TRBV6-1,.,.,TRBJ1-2,CASSDKAVYYGYTF,TGTGCCAGCAGTGATAAAGCAGTCTACTATGGCTACACCTTC
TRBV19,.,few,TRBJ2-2,CASSIGAGNTGELFF,TGTGCCAGTAGTATAGGGGCAGGCAACACCGGGGAGCTGTTTTTT